A selection of T cell receptor beta chains follows, all from one sample in a study of blood T cell repertoires in COVID-19. The data were produced by immunoSEQ multiplex PCR, yet TCRdb's version contains in-frame clones alone and is incomplete. Here the sample spans just under 350,000 clones, roughly 90% being singletons. The specimen was peripheral blood. These receptors all stem from a woman between 65 and 79 years old with COVID-19, enrolled during active disease. CDR3s include the opening cysteine and the closing phenylalanine or tryptophan. The order of the fields is CDR3 protein, CDR3 DNA, V gene, clone size, D gene, J gene. The D gene is left open where the match is weak. Part of the rows lack a size; the others show once, few, many or a class for expanded clones.

CASSLAGAGNTIYF	TGTGCCAGCAGTTTGGCAGGGGCGGGAAACACCATATATTTT	TRBV27	.	.	TRBJ1-3
CASSLIGQGETEAFF	TGTGCCAGCAGTTTAATTGGACAGGGGGAGACTGAAGCTTTCTTT	TRBV6-5	.	TRBD1	TRBJ1-1
CASSWGQSEAFF	TGCGCCAGCAGCTGGGGACAGTCTGAAGCTTTCTTT	TRBV5-1	.	TRBD1	TRBJ1-1
CASTSQGAAFF	TGTGCCAGCACCTCTCAGGGGGCAGCTTTCTTT	TRBV6-5	.	TRBD1	TRBJ1-1
CASSFYRDSISEQYF	TGCGCCAGCAGCTTTTACCGGGACTCAATAAGCGAGCAGTACTTC	TRBV5-1	.	.	TRBJ2-7
CASSQYRALGEQYF	TGTGCCAGCAGCCAATACAGGGCGCTCGGGGAGCAGTACTTC	TRBV6-5	few	.	TRBJ2-7
CASSTRDRGRVGYTF	TGTGCCAGCAGCACCCGGGACAGGGGGCGAGTTGGCTACACCTTC	TRBV5-8	.	TRBD1	TRBJ1-2
CASSQIAGGYNEQFF	TGTGCCAGCAGCCAAATAGCGGGGGGCTACAATGAGCAGTTCTTC	TRBV4-2	.	TRBD2	TRBJ2-1
CASSLEGATTDTQYF	TGTGCCAGCAGCTTGGAGGGGGCAACCACAGATACGCAGTATTTT	TRBV5-4	.	TRBD1	TRBJ2-3
CASSDRVPYEQYF	TGTGCCAGCAGTGACAGGGTCCCCTACGAGCAGTACTTC	TRBV2	.	.	TRBJ2-7